This TCR beta chain was recorded in a study of technical replicates of blood from a handful of donors. Germline assignment: CDR1 SNHLY and CDR2 FYNNEI. Trimming shortened V by 3 bases and J by 0 bases, and 6 bases separated the two germline ends. CDR3 length equals 14 residues. Only in-frame clones appear in the TCRdb table, and some are missing; sequencing was by immunoSEQ multiplex PCR. The table has under 85,000 clones, roughly 96% seen once. This clone was counted once. J is TRBJ1-5 and V is TRBV2; D unclear. Specimen: T cells isolated from PBMCs. This TCR was recovered from a human donor in good health. CDR3 coding DNA: TGTGCCAGCAGTGACAGTCTTAGCAATCAGCCCCAGCATTTT. Its translation: CASSDSLSNQPQHF.